The 6 T cell receptor beta chains in this list originate from one sample, sequenced in a study of cytomegalovirus exposure and HLA in healthy donors. The PCR was carried out with 60 Vbeta primers and 13 Jbeta primers. Measured with immunoSEQ multiplex PCR; TCRdb has only the in-frame clones, and not every one. The profile covers about 140,000 clones, with roughly 80% appearing a single time and 4.5% to 6% taken by the ten largest. Source material: PBMCs. The receptor source for this set is a male donor in good health and CMV-seronegative.

This clone was counted between two and nine times. V gene TRBV19 combines with J gene TRBJ1-2, with 8 bases fitting TRBD1. The trim removed 11 bases at V and 8 bases at J, leaving 16 bases unmatched. Germline V gives CDR1 LNHDA, CDR2 SQIVND (reference sequence). The CDR3 covers 14 residues. The CDR3 DNA reads as TGTGCCTCCCACCCCCGGGACAGGTTTTGGGGCTACACCTTC. Translating gives CASHPRDRFWGYTF.

The chain carries TRBV13 and TRBJ1-1; 8 bases fit TRBD1. The length of the CDR3 is 14 residues. V lost 3 bases to trimming and J lost 7 bases; unmatched junction nucleotides: 7. Germline V gives CDR1 PRHDT, CDR2 FYEKMQ (reference sequence). The CDR3 sequence: CASSFDRGRGEAFF. The DNA of the CDR3 is TGTGCCAGCAGCTTCGACAGGGGCAGGGGTGAAGCTTTCTTT.

This clone showed up just once. CDR3: CASSLDLPEQFF. CDR3 sequence (DNA): TGTGCCAGCAGCTTAGACCTTCCCGAGCAGTTCTTC. V and J are TRBV11-2 and TRBJ2-1; D gene uncertain. The CDR3 has 12 residues. Per germline, CDR1 SGHAT and CDR2 FQNNGV. V was pared by 0 bases and J by 10 bases, with 7 bases between.

This chain connects TRBV9 to TRBJ2-3, with 11 positions matching TRBD2. The CDR3 is made up of 16 amino acids. V trimming: 0 bases; J trimming: 4 bases; junction bases outside the gene matches: 4. Germline-derived CDR1 and CDR2 are SGDLS and YYNGEE. CDR3 in amino acids: CASSVGRSGGADTQYF. DNA of the CDR3: TGTGCCAGCAGCGTAGGCCGTAGCGGGGGGGCAGATACGCAGTATTTT.

As concerns this clone: Within the sample, other DNA sequences also encode this same CDR3. The V call is TRBV18, the J call TRBJ2-7; TRBD1 agrees at 10 bases. The J segment lost 4 bases and the V segment lost 3 bases, leaving 6 bases of the junction unmatched. CDR1 and CDR2 from the germline V gene are KGHSH and LQKENI. The CDR3 loop spans 15 amino acids. CDR3 residues: CASSPGTGAAYEQYF. DNA for the CDR3: TGTGCCAGCTCACCGGGGACAGGGGCTGCTTACGAGCAGTACTTC.

This chain joins TRBV4-3 and TRBJ1-1; D unclear. The CDR3 is made up of 13 amino acids. CDR1 and CDR2 from the germline V gene are LGHNA and YSLEER. The germline V and J ends were trimmed by 0 bases and 4 bases, with 6 bases remaining between them. CDR3 in DNA: TGCGCCAGCAGCCAAGATCTAAGCACTGAAGCTTTCTTT. Translated: CASSQDLSTEAFF.